Detailed here is one TCR beta chain. Its antigen remains unidentified. Qualities for individual bases were not recorded, and no much larger clone is one base off. Receptor amplification or capture employed the immunoSEQ multiplex PCR assay. This immuneACCESS table, as held by TCRdb, lists in-frame sequences with V and J called but not all clones. Of the missing ones, under half trace to an unresolved V gene in checked studies; the others have no known cause. Present in this sample are 74,000 or so clones, roughly 90% of which were seen just once. The top ten hold approximately 7.2% of the sample. A distance of 14 bases separates the germline ends of V and J, which lose 8 bases and 6 bases respectively. CDR1 and CDR2 (SEHNR, FQNEAQ) derive from the germline V gene (reference sequence). Taken from cysteine to phenylalanine, the CDR3 has 14 residues. Only the CDR3 DNA is retained, 42 bases long and in frame from the first base.

This specimen belongs to a study of control samples from healthy donors and cancer patients (TCRdb year 2020). This sequence uses TRBV7-9 and TRBJ1-6, with the D gene uncertain. This clonotype was sampled from a man over 45 in good health. Sequencing used blood. The CDR3 protein: CASHQDESNSPLHF. The sequenced DNA is TGTGCCAGCCACCAGGACGAGTCTAATTCACCCCTCCACTTT.